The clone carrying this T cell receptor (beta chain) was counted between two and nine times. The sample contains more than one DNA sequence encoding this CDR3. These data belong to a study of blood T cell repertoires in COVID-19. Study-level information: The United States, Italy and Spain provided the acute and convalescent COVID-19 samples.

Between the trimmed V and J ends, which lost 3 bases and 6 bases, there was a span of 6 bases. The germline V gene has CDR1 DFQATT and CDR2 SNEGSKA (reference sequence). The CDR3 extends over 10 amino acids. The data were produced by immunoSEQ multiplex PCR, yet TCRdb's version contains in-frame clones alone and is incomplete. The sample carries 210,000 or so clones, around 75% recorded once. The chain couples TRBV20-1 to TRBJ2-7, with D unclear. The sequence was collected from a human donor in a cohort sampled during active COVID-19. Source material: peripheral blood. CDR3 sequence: CSASLGEQYF. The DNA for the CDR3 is TGCAGTGCTAGCCTAGGCGAGCAGTACTTC.